Shown below are 10 T cell receptor beta chains from a single sample sequenced in a study of blood T cell repertoires in COVID-19. Assay used: immunoSEQ multiplex PCR; TCRdb lists only in-frame clones, some missing. This table has approximately 250,000 clones, 70% to 90% appearing once. The sequencing input was PBMCs or T cells enriched from blood (not recorded which). The source is a woman under 40 with acute COVID-19.

This chain links TRBV7-9 with TRBJ1-6; 7 bases fit TRBD1. This CDR3 is 14 amino acids long. Trimming at V came to 5 bases and at J to 6 bases, leaving 4 bases not matched to a gene. Germline CDR1 SEHNR, CDR2 FQNEAQ (reference sequence). The CDR3 DNA reads TGTGCCAGCAGCCCGTACAGGGGTAATTCACCCCTCCACTTT. Its translation: CASSPYRGNSPLHF.

This chain's CDR3 is CASATPGDGVEQFF. The CDR3 region has the DNA TGTGCCAGCGCAACTCCAGGGGACGGTGTTGAGCAGTTCTTC. The chain recombines TRBV6-5 with TRBJ2-1; possibly TRBD1 for D (6 bases). The CDR3 loop spans 14 amino acids. Deletions cut 8 bases from V and 9 bases from J, with 20 bases between. CDR1 MNHEY and CDR2 SVGAGI come from the germline V gene.

The V call is TRBV4-2, the J call TRBJ2-1; possibly TRBD1 for D (6 bases). V was shortened by 5 bases and J by 8 bases, with 22 bases between the two germline ends. The CDR3 totals 16 residues. CDR1 is LGHNA, CDR2 YNFKEQ, per germline. This CDR3 is CASSSAGTSTGDEQFF. The CDR3 DNA reads as TGTGCCAGCAGCTCCGCCGGGACATCCACCGGGGATGAGCAGTTCTTC.

V gene TRBV6-5 combines with J gene TRBJ1-1, with D perhaps TRBD1 (6 bases). The V gene lost 5 bases and the J gene lost 4 bases, with 17 bases spanning the gap. The germline V gene encodes CDR1 MNHEY and CDR2 SVGAGI. The CDR3 runs to 15 residues. The chain's CDR3 is CASSPQAGVSTEAFF. CDR3 in DNA: TGTGCCAGCAGTCCTCAGGCAGGGGTCAGCACTGAAGCTTTCTTT.

This clone showed up just once. The rearrangement joins TRBV7-9 to TRBJ2-1, with D unresolved. The V end lost 5 bases, the J end lost 9 bases, and 23 bases lay between the germline ends. The CDR3 is 16 residues long. CDR1 is SEHNR and CDR2 is FQNEAQ in the germline V gene (reference sequence). The CDR3 DNA reads as TGTGCCAGCAGCCATGGGCCATCCGGCCAAACCAGTGAGCAGTTCTTC. Encoded protein: CASSHGPSGQTSEQFF.

CDR3 sequence reads: CASSLAGRAGNEQFF. CDR3 DNA sequence: TGTGCCAGCAGCTTGGCCGGGAGGGCCGGGAATGAGCAGTTCTTC. The chain couples TRBV5-8 to TRBJ2-1, with TRBD2 identical over 8 bases. Germline CDR1 SGHTS, CDR2 YDEGEE. The CDR3 sequence is 15 residues long. J gave up 7 bases and V 0 bases, and 6 bases lay outside the gene matches. Using reference TRBV5-8 and TRBJ2-1 for the parts outside the CDR3, the full variable domain is EAGVTQSPTHLIKTRGQQATLRCSPISGHTSVYWYQQALGLGLQFLLWYDEGEERNRGNFPPRFSGRQFPNYSSELNVNALELEDSALYLCASSLAGRAGNEQFFGPGTRLTVL.

The chain recombines TRBV6-1 with TRBJ1-4; TRBD1 might be the D (5 bases). The CDR3 consists of 15 residues. Germline CDR1 reads MNHNS; CDR2 reads SASEGT. V was cut by 3 bases and J by 0 bases, with 8 bases left in between. CDR3: CASSDTGPTNEKLFF. The CDR3 DNA follows: TGTGCCAGCAGTGACACAGGCCCAACTAATGAAAAACTGTTTTTT.

The chain uses TRBV7-6 and TRBJ2-7, with D possibly matching TRBD1 (6 bases). The V gene lost 3 bases and the J gene lost 3 bases, with 12 bases spanning the gap. The CDR3 contains 14 residues. Germline V CDR1 and CDR2: SGHVS, FNYEAQ. The CDR3 DNA sequence: TGTGCCAGCAGCTTGGCGGACAGAAACTACGAGCAGTACTTC. It codes for CASSLADRNYEQYF.

This sequence joins TRBV4-3 and TRBJ2-6; 9 bases are a match to TRBD2. The CDR3 totals 17 residues. J lost 3 bases, V lost 0 bases, and 3 bases had no gene match. Germline V gene sequence: CDR1 LGHNA, CDR2 YSLEER. In DNA form, the CDR3 reads TGCGCCAGCAGCCAAGAACAAGCGGGAGGTGGGGCCAACGTCCTGACTTTC. Translating it yields CASSQEQAGGGANVLTF.

In this sample, this clone turned up once. The V gene is TRBV5-8, the J gene TRBJ1-4; 8 bases fit TRBD1. The CDR3 has 15 amino acids. V trimming: 2 bases; J trimming: 5 bases; junction bases outside the gene matches: 5. CDR1 is SGHTS and CDR2 is YDEGEE in the germline V gene. CDR3 sequence: CASSFRQGMNEKLFF. Here the CDR3 DNA reads TGTGCCAGCAGCTTCAGACAGGGGATGAATGAAAAACTGTTTTTT.